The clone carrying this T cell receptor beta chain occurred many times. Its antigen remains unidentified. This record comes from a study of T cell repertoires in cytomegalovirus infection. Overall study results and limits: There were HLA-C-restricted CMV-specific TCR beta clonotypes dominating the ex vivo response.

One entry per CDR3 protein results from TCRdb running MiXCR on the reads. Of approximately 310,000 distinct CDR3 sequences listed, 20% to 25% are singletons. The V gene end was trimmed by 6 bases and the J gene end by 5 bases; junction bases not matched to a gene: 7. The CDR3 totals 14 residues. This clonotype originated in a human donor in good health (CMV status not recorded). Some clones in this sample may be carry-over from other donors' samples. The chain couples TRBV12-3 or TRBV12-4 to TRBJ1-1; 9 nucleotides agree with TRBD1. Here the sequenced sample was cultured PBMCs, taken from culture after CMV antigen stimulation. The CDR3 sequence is CASSYRGQGTEAFF. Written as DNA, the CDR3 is TGTGCCAGCAGCTACAGGGGGCAGGGGACTGAAGCTTTCTTT.